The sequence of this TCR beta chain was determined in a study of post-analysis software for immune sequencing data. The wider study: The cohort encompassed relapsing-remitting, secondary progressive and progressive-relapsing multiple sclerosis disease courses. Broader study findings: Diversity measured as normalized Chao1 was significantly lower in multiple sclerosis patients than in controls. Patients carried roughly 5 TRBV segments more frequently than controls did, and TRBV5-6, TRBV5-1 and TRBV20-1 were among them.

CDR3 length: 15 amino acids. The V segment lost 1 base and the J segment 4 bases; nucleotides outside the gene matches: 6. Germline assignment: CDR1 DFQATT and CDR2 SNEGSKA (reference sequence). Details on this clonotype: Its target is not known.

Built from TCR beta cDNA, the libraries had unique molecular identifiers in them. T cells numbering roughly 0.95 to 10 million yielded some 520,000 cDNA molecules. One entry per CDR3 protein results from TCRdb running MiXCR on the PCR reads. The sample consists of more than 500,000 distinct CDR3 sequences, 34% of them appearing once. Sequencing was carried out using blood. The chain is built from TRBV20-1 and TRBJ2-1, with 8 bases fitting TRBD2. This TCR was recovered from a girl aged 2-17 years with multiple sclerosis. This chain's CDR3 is CSARGTSRSYNEQFF. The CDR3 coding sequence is TGCAGTGCTAGAGGGACTAGCCGCTCGTACAATGAGCAGTTCTTC.